A selection of T cell receptor beta chains follows, all from one sample in a study of blood T cells in healthy people across ages. From the 5' RACE reads, TCRdb called clonotypes with MiXCR, one entry per CDR3 protein. The sample yields over 600,000 distinct CDR3 sequences, approximately 40% seen once. Material for sequencing was blood. The origin of the receptors is an elderly man in good health. Both conserved end residues are part of each CDR3. Each record gives: clone size, CDR3 length, V gene, J gene, D gene, CDR3 DNA, CDR3 protein. The D gene is left open where the match is weak. Not every row has a clone size; where given, it reads once, few, many or a size class.

clone_size: few; cdr3_length: 16; v_call: TRBV4-2; j_call: TRBJ2-5; d_call: TRBD2; cdr3_nt: TGTGCCAGCAGCCAGGCTAGCGGGATCACGCAAGAGACCCAGTACTTC; cdr3_aa: CASSQASGITQETQYF
clone_size: -; cdr3_length: 16; v_call: TRBV20-1; j_call: TRBJ1-5; d_call: TRBD1; cdr3_nt: TGCAGTGCTAGAAGATTCGGGACAGAAAAAAATCAGCCCCAGCATTTT; cdr3_aa: CSARRFGTEKNQPQHF
clone_size: few; cdr3_length: 16; v_call: TRBV6-6; j_call: TRBJ2-7; d_call: TRBD2; cdr3_nt: TGTGCCAGCAGTTACTCGTCTAGCGGGACTTACTACGAGCAGTACTTC; cdr3_aa: CASSYSSSGTYYEQYF
clone_size: -; cdr3_length: 15; v_call: TRBV12-3/TRBV12-4; j_call: TRBJ2-3; d_call: TRBD1; cdr3_nt: TGTGCCAGCGTAAACCGGGACAGGGGCGGCGATACGCAGTATTTT; cdr3_aa: CASVNRDRGGDTQYF
clone_size: few; cdr3_length: 15; v_call: TRBV9; j_call: TRBJ2-1; d_call: -; cdr3_nt: TGTGCCAGCAGCGTAGCTAGTATTGGGTTGGATGAGCAGTTCTTC; cdr3_aa: CASSVASIGLDEQFF
clone_size: few; cdr3_length: 15; v_call: TRBV12-3/TRBV12-4; j_call: TRBJ1-2; d_call: TRBD1; cdr3_nt: TGTGCCAGCAGTTTATTCGGGACAGGGCCTAATGGCTACACCTTC; cdr3_aa: CASSLFGTGPNGYTF
clone_size: few; cdr3_length: 13; v_call: TRBV3-1; j_call: TRBJ2-1; d_call: -; cdr3_nt: TGTGCCAGCAGCCTAACTCTTGGGAATGAGCAGTTCTTC; cdr3_aa: CASSLTLGNEQFF
clone_size: -; cdr3_length: 15; v_call: TRBV5-1; j_call: TRBJ2-7; d_call: TRBD1; cdr3_nt: TGCGCCAGCAGCATCGGGACAGGGATAAACTACGAGCAGTACTTC; cdr3_aa: CASSIGTGINYEQYF
clone_size: -; cdr3_length: 15; v_call: TRBV6-4; j_call: TRBJ2-1; d_call: TRBD1; cdr3_nt: TGTGCCAGCAGCCGCGACAGGGGGCTTGTCAATGAGCAGTTCTTC; cdr3_aa: CASSRDRGLVNEQFF
clone_size: -; cdr3_length: 15; v_call: TRBV6-1; j_call: TRBJ2-5; d_call: -; cdr3_nt: TGTGCCAGCCTAGGGGCACGGGCCTACCAAGAGACCCAGTACTTC; cdr3_aa: CASLGARAYQETQYF
clone_size: -; cdr3_length: 19; v_call: TRBV7-9; j_call: TRBJ2-1; d_call: TRBD2; cdr3_nt: TGTGCCAGCAGCTTAGGAGTCTCACTAGCGGGGGGGCCTTACAATGAGCAGTTCTTC; cdr3_aa: CASSLGVSLAGGPYNEQFF
clone_size: few; cdr3_length: 12; v_call: TRBV7-2; j_call: TRBJ1-2; d_call: -; cdr3_nt: TGTGCCAGCAGCTTAGTAGGGCAGGGCTACACCTTC; cdr3_aa: CASSLVGQGYTF
clone_size: few; cdr3_length: 13; v_call: TRBV6-2/TRBV6-3; j_call: TRBJ1-5; d_call: -; cdr3_nt: TGTGCCACCAACAGATATAGCAATCAGCCCCAGCATTTT; cdr3_aa: CATNRYSNQPQHF
clone_size: -; cdr3_length: 15; v_call: TRBV5-1; j_call: TRBJ2-1; d_call: TRBD2; cdr3_nt: TGCGCCAGCAGCTTGGTGGCGGGAGTAAGGAATGAGCAGTTCTTC; cdr3_aa: CASSLVAGVRNEQFF
clone_size: few; cdr3_length: 13; v_call: TRBV30; j_call: TRBJ1-1; d_call: -; cdr3_nt: TGTGCCTGGAGTGTAAAGGGCTACACTGAAGCTTTCTTT; cdr3_aa: CAWSVKGYTEAFF
clone_size: -; cdr3_length: 15; v_call: TRBV9; j_call: TRBJ2-5; d_call: -; cdr3_nt: TGTGCCAGCAGCAGTGCCGGGACACGACAAGAGACCCAGTACTTC; cdr3_aa: CASSSAGTRQETQYF
clone_size: -; cdr3_length: 13; v_call: TRBV20-1; j_call: TRBJ2-5; d_call: -; cdr3_nt: TGCAGTGCTAGGGCCCAACCTCAAGAGACCCAGTACTTC; cdr3_aa: CSARAQPQETQYF
clone_size: many; cdr3_length: 15; v_call: TRBV20-1; j_call: TRBJ2-1; d_call: -; cdr3_nt: TGCAGTGCCCCCGGACAACCCGGATCCTACAATGAGCAGTTCTTC; cdr3_aa: CSAPGQPGSYNEQFF
clone_size: many; cdr3_length: 15; v_call: TRBV7-2; j_call: TRBJ2-7; d_call: -; cdr3_nt: TGTGCCAGCAGCCTACAGGTCAAGAGCTCCTACGAGCAGTACTTC; cdr3_aa: CASSLQVKSSYEQYF
clone_size: -; cdr3_length: 14; v_call: TRBV20-1; j_call: TRBJ2-3; d_call: -; cdr3_nt: TGCAGTGCTAGTGGGCTAGAATACACAGATACGCAGTATTTT; cdr3_aa: CSASGLEYTDTQYF
clone_size: -; cdr3_length: 12; v_call: TRBV2; j_call: TRBJ1-5; d_call: -; cdr3_nt: TGTGCCAGCAGTGTATTGAGTTTAGAGCAGCATTTT; cdr3_aa: CASSVLSLEQHF
clone_size: -; cdr3_length: 16; v_call: TRBV7-2; j_call: TRBJ2-3; d_call: -; cdr3_nt: TGTGCCAGCAGCACCCCAGGGAAGAGTAGCACAGATACGCAGTATTTT; cdr3_aa: CASSTPGKSSTDTQYF
clone_size: -; cdr3_length: 16; v_call: TRBV4-3; j_call: TRBJ1-2; d_call: TRBD1; cdr3_nt: TGCGCCAGCAGCCAAGGATCGACAGGGGTCCTTTATGGCTACACCTTC; cdr3_aa: CASSQGSTGVLYGYTF
clone_size: few; cdr3_length: 15; v_call: TRBV28; j_call: TRBJ2-5; d_call: -; cdr3_nt: TGTGCCAGCAGTACCCACGGGGGGCTGACGGAGACCCAGTACTTC; cdr3_aa: CASSTHGGLTETQYF
clone_size: once; cdr3_length: 13; v_call: TRBV6-5; j_call: TRBJ2-7; d_call: -; cdr3_nt: TGTGCCAGCAGTGACTCGGCCTCCTACGAGCAGTACTTC; cdr3_aa: CASSDSASYEQYF
clone_size: many; cdr3_length: 17; v_call: TRBV3-1; j_call: TRBJ2-1; d_call: TRBD2; cdr3_nt: TGTGCCAGCAGCCAAGAACTCGGGGCGGGGGAGCGAAATGAGCAGTTCTTC; cdr3_aa: CASSQELGAGERNEQFF
clone_size: few; cdr3_length: 15; v_call: TRBV4-1; j_call: TRBJ1-2; d_call: -; cdr3_nt: TGCGCCAGCAGCCAAGGAGGTGCACGGAGCTATGGCTACACCTTC; cdr3_aa: CASSQGGARSYGYTF
clone_size: -; cdr3_length: 13; v_call: TRBV6-2/TRBV6-3; j_call: TRBJ1-5; d_call: TRBD1; cdr3_nt: TGTGCCAGCAGTTACCAGGGGGGCCAGCCCCAGCATTTT; cdr3_aa: CASSYQGGQPQHF
clone_size: -; cdr3_length: 16; v_call: TRBV4-3; j_call: TRBJ2-2; d_call: TRBD2; cdr3_nt: TGCGCCGGCAGCCAAGAAGGGACTAGCTTCGTCGGGGAGCTGTTTTTT; cdr3_aa: CAGSQEGTSFVGELFF
clone_size: -; cdr3_length: 16; v_call: TRBV6-5; j_call: TRBJ1-6; d_call: TRBD1; cdr3_nt: TGTGCCAGCAATAAGACAACCGGGACAGGGGGTTCACCCCTCCACTTT; cdr3_aa: CASNKTTGTGGSPLHF
clone_size: few; cdr3_length: 12; v_call: TRBV20-1; j_call: TRBJ2-7; d_call: -; cdr3_nt: TGCAGTGTGGGCGGGGGCACGTACGAGCAGTACTTC; cdr3_aa: CSVGGGTYEQYF
clone_size: -; cdr3_length: 14; v_call: TRBV6-2/TRBV6-3; j_call: TRBJ1-2; d_call: TRBD1; cdr3_nt: TGTGCCAGCAGTTACTCGCCAGGGGGCTATGGCTACACCTTC; cdr3_aa: CASSYSPGGYGYTF
clone_size: few; cdr3_length: 17; v_call: TRBV7-2; j_call: TRBJ2-1; d_call: TRBD2; cdr3_nt: TGTGCCAGCAGCGCTCTACTAGCGGGGCTTGGTTACAATGAGCAGTTCTTC; cdr3_aa: CASSALLAGLGYNEQFF
clone_size: few; cdr3_length: 16; v_call: TRBV7-2; j_call: TRBJ2-3; d_call: -; cdr3_nt: TGTGCCAGCAGCTTAGCGGGGGCAGGGAGCCCAGATACGCAGTATTTT; cdr3_aa: CASSLAGAGSPDTQYF
clone_size: few; cdr3_length: 14; v_call: TRBV4-3; j_call: TRBJ2-5; d_call: -; cdr3_nt: TGCGCCAGCAGCCAATCTACAGGTTTGGAGACCCAGTACTTC; cdr3_aa: CASSQSTGLETQYF
clone_size: -; cdr3_length: 14; v_call: TRBV3-1; j_call: TRBJ1-5; d_call: -; cdr3_nt: TGTGCCAGCAGCCCGGTAGGAGCCAATCAGCCCCAGCATTTT; cdr3_aa: CASSPVGANQPQHF
clone_size: -; cdr3_length: 17; v_call: TRBV7-2; j_call: TRBJ2-1; d_call: TRBD2; cdr3_nt: TGTGCCAGCAGCCCGACTACTAGCGGGGGCCCTTATAATGAGCAGTTCTTC; cdr3_aa: CASSPTTSGGPYNEQFF